What follows are 30 T cell receptor beta chains derived from one specimen sequenced in a study of T-cell reconstitution after alpha-beta-depleted transplantation in children. Unique molecular identifiers were incorporated into the prepared TCRbeta library. MiXCR was run by TCRdb on the PCR reads, yielding one entry per CDR3 protein. Of fewer than 700,000 distinct CDR3 sequences in the sample, approximately 13% were seen once. The sample here was PBMCs, mostly from graft donor cells, taken 360 days after TCRalphabeta/CD19-depleted stem cell transplant. The receptors here all came from a male patient under 18 who had a stem cell transplant for acute myeloid leukemia, so the T cells may come from the graft donor.

This clonotype was picked up a small number of times. V gene TRBV7-6 combines with J gene TRBJ2-3; 7 bases match TRBD2. V was pared by 2 bases and J by 7 bases, with 9 bases of the junction left unmatched. Germline V gene data show CDR1 as SGHVS and CDR2 as FNYEAQ. The CDR3 is 15 residues long. CDR3 nucleotides: TGTGCCAGCAGCTTAATCTGGGAGGGCCGAAATACGCAGTATTTT. It encodes CASSLIWEGRNTQYF.

In its sample, this clonotype was seen a few times. The gene calls are TRBV7-9 and TRBJ2-5; 8 bases agree with TRBD1. CDR1 and CDR2 (germline): SEHNR, FQNEAQ (reference sequence). V gave up 5 bases and J gave up 4 bases; unmatched junction bases: 12. There are 16 residues in the CDR3. The CDR3 protein is CASSPDQGTGVETQYF. The CDR3 coding sequence is TGTGCCAGCAGCCCCGACCAGGGGACAGGTGTAGAGACCCAGTACTTC. Combining the CDR3 with reference TRBV7-9 and TRBJ2-5 gives the whole variable domain DTGVSQNPRHKITKRGQNVTFRCDPISEHNRLYWYRQTLGQGPEFLTYFQNEAQLEKSRLLSDRFSAERPKGSFSTLEIQRTEQGDSAMYLCASSPDQGTGVETQYFGPGTRLLVL.

This clonotype was detected many times. The rearrangement uses TRBV20-1 and TRBJ2-2; D remains ambiguous. The germline V gene has CDR1 DFQATT and CDR2 SNEGSKA (reference sequence). The V gene lost 7 bases and the J gene lost 1 base, with 4 bases spanning the gap. The CDR3 runs to 11 residues. The CDR3 reads CSGVNTGELFF. In nucleotides, the CDR3 is TGCAGTGGAGTGAACACCGGGGAGCTGTTTTTT.

This rearrangement joins TRBV7-8 to TRBJ2-7, with TRBD1 identical over 9 bases. In germline, CDR1 is SGHVS, CDR2 FQNEAQ. V was pared by 4 bases and J by 5 bases, with 6 bases of the junction left unmatched. This CDR3 region has 14 residues. DNA for the CDR3: TGTGCCAGCAGCTCACAGGGGGCTGGGGACGAGCAGTACTTC. This sequence encodes CASSSQGAGDEQYF.

This clonotype was seen just once. This sequence joins TRBV5-6 and TRBJ2-1; the D gene could be TRBD1 or TRBD2 (6 bases each). This CDR3 comprises 13 residues. The V end lost 0 bases, the J end lost 10 bases, and 11 bases lay between the germline ends. Germline values: CDR1 SGHDT, CDR2 YYEEEE. This CDR3 reads CASSLDLGGEQFF. DNA of the CDR3: TGTGCCAGCAGCTTGGACTTGGGGGGCGAGCAGTTCTTC. The full variable domain, rest sourced from reference TRBV5-6 and TRBJ2-1, is DAGVTQSPTHLIKTRGQQVTLRCSPKSGHDTVSWYQQALGQGPQFIFQYYEEEERQRGNFPDRFSGHQFPNYSSELNVNALLLGDSALYLCASSLDLGGEQFFGPGTRLTVL.

This rearrangement joins TRBV9 to TRBJ2-2, with D perhaps assigned TRBD1 or TRBD2 (6 bases each). The CDR3 loop spans 15 amino acids. The germline CDR1 and CDR2 sequences are SGDLS and YYNGEE. With 0 bases removed from V and 7 bases from J, the gap between germline ends came to 13 bases. In DNA, the CDR3 is TGTGCCAGCAGCGTAGTTTGGGGGGCCGGCGGGGAGCTGTTTTTT. Encoded protein: CASSVVWGAGGELFF.

This clonotype was counted many times. Germline and junction disagree at one end, which may indicate a read error. The chain employs TRBV7-7 and TRBJ2-3, with 10 bases fitting TRBD2. CDR3 length equals 14 residues. CDR1 is SSHAT, CDR2 FNYEAQ, per germline (reference sequence). The CDR3 protein is CASSSGRAGDTQYF. The CDR3 nucleotides are TGTGCTAGCAGCAGCGGGAGGGCCGGAGATACGCAGTATTTT.

In DNA form, the CDR3 reads TGCAGTGCTAGAGATGGGGGGATGGGGGTCCCTGGGGCCAACGTCCTGACTTTC. This gives the protein CSARDGGMGVPGANVLTF. The chain carries TRBV20-1 and TRBJ2-6, with D possibly matching TRBD2 (6 bases). The CDR3 loop spans 18 amino acids. Germline V gene sequence: CDR1 DFQATT, CDR2 SNEGSKA (reference sequence). V lost 0 bases and J lost 2, with 17 bases in between.

This clonotype was counted a few times. The CDR3 DNA reads TGTGCCAGCAGCTTAGATGGCGGGCCCTCCTACGAGCAGTACTTC. Its translation is CASSLDGGPSYEQYF. This rearrangement joins TRBV11-2 to TRBJ2-7, with D tentatively TRBD2 (5 bases). The germline V and J ends were trimmed by 0 bases and 0 bases, with 9 bases remaining between them. The germline CDR1 and CDR2 sequences are SGHAT and FQNNGV. The length of the CDR3 is 15 residues.

The CDR3 DNA reads TGTGCCAGCTGGGGGAAAGGGGGCCGGTCTAATTCACCCCTCCACTTT. Translated: CASWGKGGRSNSPLHF. This chain uses TRBV7-4 with TRBJ1-6, with 7 bases identical to TRBD1. J was trimmed by 6 bases and V by 8 bases; bases with no gene match: 13. The CDR3 loop spans 16 amino acids. Germline V gene lookup returns CDR1 SGHVT and CDR2 SQSDAQ.

This clonotype was detected only a few times. The rearrangement links TRBV10-3 to TRBJ2-5, with 7 bases identical to TRBD1. The CDR3 loop spans 15 amino acids. Germline CDR1 reads ENHRY; CDR2 reads SYGVKD. V was pared by 4 bases and J by 4 bases, with 9 bases of the junction left unmatched. The CDR3 region is CAISARDRERETQYF. The CDR3 nucleotides are TGTGCCATCAGTGCCCGAGACAGGGAACGAGAGACCCAGTACTTC.

This clonotype was seen a handful of times. This sequence joins TRBV6-5 and TRBJ2-1; 7 positions agree with TRBD2. This CDR3 is 13 amino acids long. Germline CDR1 reads MNHEY; CDR2 reads SVGAGI. J was trimmed by 9 bases and V by 2 bases; bases with no gene match: 4. CDR3 sequence (DNA): TGTGCCAGCAGTTACAGGGAGGGGAGTGAGCAGTTCTTC. Protein sequence: CASSYREGSEQFF.

Ten or more counts support this clonotype. The V gene is TRBV29-1, the J gene TRBJ2-6; D is uncertain. The germline CDR1 and CDR2 sequences are SQVTM and ANQGSEA. The CDR3 extends over 13 amino acids. Between the trimmed V and J ends, which lost 0 bases and 2 bases, there was a span of 2 bases. The CDR3 DNA sequence: TGCAGCGTTGAAGAGGCTGGGGCCAACGTCCTGACTTTC. This codes for CSVEEAGANVLTF. The variable domain in full, with the rest retrieved from reference TRBV29-1 and TRBJ2-6, is SAVISQKPSRDICQRGTSLTIQCQVDSQVTMMFWYRQQPGQSLTLIATANQGSEATYESGFVIDKFPISRPNLTFSTLTVSNMSPEDSSIYLCSVEEAGANVLTFGAGSRLTVL.

The CDR3 sequence is CASSPRRGGRQFF. In nucleotides, the CDR3 is TGTGCCAGCAGCCCCCGGAGGGGCGGGAGGCAGTTCTTC. The J gene is TRBJ2-1, the V gene TRBV7-3; 7 bases are shared with TRBD2. The CDR3 length is 13 residues. Germline V gives CDR1 SGHTA, CDR2 FQGTGA. V trimming: 5 bases; J trimming: 12 bases; junction bases outside the gene matches: 10.

This clonotype was recorded a few times. This rearrangement joins TRBV20-1 to TRBJ2-7; D is perhaps TRBD1 (5 bases). This CDR3 has 12 amino acids. The V end was cut by 8 bases, the J end by 0 bases, with 11 bases between. Germline loops: CDR1 DFQATT, CDR2 SNEGSKA (reference sequence). The CDR3 is CSIDRPSYEQYF. CDR3 DNA sequence: TGCAGTATTGACAGACCCTCCTACGAGCAGTACTTC.

V usage is TRBV5-4 and J usage is TRBJ2-7; D gene uncertain. This CDR3 spans 15 amino acids. Trimming cost V 0 bases and J 2 bases, with 12 bases left between them. Looked up from germline, CDR1 is SGHNT and CDR2 is YYREEE (reference sequence). The CDR3 sequence: CASSLELTPTYEQYF. CDR3 DNA sequence: TGTGCCAGCAGCTTGGAGTTGACTCCCACCTACGAGCAGTACTTC.

With respect to this clonotype: A much larger clone lies a single base off, so this may be a read error. This sequence joins TRBV6-1 and TRBJ1-2, with unresolved D. Germline V lookup: CDR1 MNHNS, CDR2 SASEGT. Trimming left V 8 bases short and J 4 bases short, with 14 bases between. This CDR3 comprises 13 residues. In DNA, the CDR3 is TGTGCCAGCTGCCCCTGGACGCTCTATGGCTACACCTTC. This encodes CASCPWTLYGYTF.

CDR3 sequence (DNA): TGTGCCATCAGAGATCAGGGGGAAAAACTGTTTTTT. Protein product: CAIRDQGEKLFF. This rearrangement joins TRBV10-3 to TRBJ1-4; tentative D call: TRBD1 (6 bases). The germline V gene has CDR1 ENHRY and CDR2 SYGVKD. Trimming removed 6 bases from V and 8 bases from J, with 10 bases in between. This CDR3 is built from 12 residues.

This clonotype was found a few times. The V and J genes are TRBV11-2 and TRBJ2-5; D may be TRBD1 or TRBD2 (5 bases each). CDR1 and CDR2 (germline): SGHAT, FQNNGV. The CDR3 sequence is 15 residues long. The V end was cut by 1 base, the J end by 5 bases, with 14 bases between. The CDR3 DNA follows: TGTGCCAGCAGCTTAGGCCCAGTCGAGGGGGAGACCCAGTACTTC. Protein sequence: CASSLGPVEGETQYF.

This clonotype was observed a few times. V usage is TRBV7-2 and J usage is TRBJ2-1, with TRBD2 matching over 7 bases. The CDR3 has 15 residues. Germline lookup yields CDR1 SGHTA and CDR2 FQGNSA. J gave up 2 bases and V 2 bases, and 3 bases lay outside the gene matches. CDR3 in DNA: TGTGCCAGCAGCTTAAGCGGGGATGCCTACAATGAGCAGTTCTTC. This sequence encodes CASSLSGDAYNEQFF.

The V call is TRBV28, the J call TRBJ2-7, with 9 bases lining up with TRBD1. The CDR3 spans 13 residues. Germline V gene sequence: CDR1 MDHEN, CDR2 SYDVKM. V lost 6 bases to trimming and J lost 2 bases; unmatched junction nucleotides: 2. CDR3 residues: CASRQGAAYEQYF. The CDR3 DNA is TGTGCCAGCAGACAGGGGGCGGCCTACGAGCAGTACTTC. The full variable domain, completed using reference TRBV28 and TRBJ2-7, is DVKVTQSSRYLVKRTGEKVFLECVQDMDHENMFWYRQDPGLGLRLIYFSYDVKMKEKGDIPEGYSVSREKKERFSLILESASTNQTSMYLCASRQGAAYEQYFGPGTRLTVT.

This clonotype was observed many times. J is TRBJ1-1 and V is TRBV29-1; no clear D gene. The CDR3 contains 10 residues. Trimming stripped 6 bases from V and 4 bases from J, with 6 bases between. The germline V gene has CDR1 SQVTM and CDR2 ANQGSEA. CDR3 region: CSVSSTEAFF. The CDR3 DNA follows: TGCAGCGTCTCCTCCACTGAAGCTTTCTTT.

This clonotype was counted only a few times. This chain joins TRBV20-1 and TRBJ1-2; perhaps TRBD1 as D (6 bases). This CDR3 region has 14 residues. The V end lost 5 bases, the J end lost 7 bases, and 20 bases lay between the germline ends. Germline assignment: CDR1 DFQATT and CDR2 SNEGSKA (reference sequence). The CDR3 sequence is CSARAGGARGGYTF. In DNA form, the CDR3 reads TGCAGTGCTCGTGCCGGGGGGGCGCGGGGTGGCTACACCTTC.

V and J are TRBV20-1 and TRBJ2-3, with 7 bases fitting TRBD1. Germline loops: CDR1 DFQATT, CDR2 SNEGSKA (reference sequence). V shed 3 bases and J 0 bases; nucleotides not matched to a gene: 12. The CDR3 runs 17 residues. In nucleotides, the CDR3 is TGCAGTGCTAGTCCATCCATTGGACAGGTTAGCACAGATACGCAGTATTTT. This encodes CSASPSIGQVSTDTQYF.

The J gene is TRBJ2-2, the V gene TRBV4-2, with TRBD2 matching over 9 bases. CDR1 is LGHNA, CDR2 YNFKEQ, per germline. The CDR3 is 17 amino acids. Germline trimming cut 4 bases from V and 4 bases from J; bases unmatched to any gene: 10. The CDR3 spells CASSPPLAGMVTGELFF. Here the CDR3 DNA reads TGTGCCAGCAGCCCACCTCTAGCGGGAATGGTCACCGGGGAGCTGTTTTTT.

The genes are TRBV29-1 and TRBJ2-1; D unresolved. Germline CDR1 reads SQVTM; CDR2 reads ANQGSEA. Deletions cut 2 bases from V and 4 bases from J, with 18 bases between. CDR3 length equals 16 residues. The CDR3 DNA reads TGCAGCGTTGAATCCCCGGCCATACAGAAATACAATGAGCAGTTCTTC. As protein: CSVESPAIQKYNEQFF.

This clonotype was observed a few times. The rearrangement uses TRBV6-2 or TRBV6-3 and TRBJ2-1, with 8 bases identical to TRBD2. V gave up 2 bases and J gave up 7 bases; unmatched junction bases: 7. Per the germline V gene, CDR1 is MNHEY and CDR2 is SVGEGT. The CDR3 totals 15 residues. The CDR3: CASSYGGRWANEQFF. The CDR3 DNA reads TGTGCCAGCAGTTACGGCGGGAGGTGGGCGAATGAGCAGTTCTTC.

The sample holds many counts of this clonotype. This chain connects TRBV5-1 to TRBJ2-5, with D tentatively TRBD1 (5 bases). The CDR3 length is 13 residues. Germline CDR1 is SGHRS and CDR2 is YFSETQ. Trimming removed 0 bases from V and 4 bases from J, with 7 bases in between. Here the CDR3 reads CASSLGTPETQYF. The CDR3 DNA reads as TGCGCCAGCAGCTTGGGGACACCAGAGACCCAGTACTTC.

The CDR3 DNA sequence: TGTGCCAGCAGTTTGTCCAGGTGGGTCGAGCAGTACTTC. This codes for CASSLSRWVEQYF. The chain is built from TRBV28 and TRBJ2-7; unclear D gene. The CDR3 is 13 amino acids. The germline V gene encodes CDR1 MDHEN and CDR2 SYDVKM. V was pared by 3 bases and J by 6 bases, with 12 bases between.

This clonotype turned up a few times. The chain recombines TRBV24-1 with TRBJ2-3; 8 bases agree with TRBD1. Germline-derived CDR1 and CDR2 are KGHDR and SFDVKD. V was pared by 4 bases and J by 4 bases, with 12 bases of the junction left unmatched. CDR3 length: 17 residues. The CDR3 coding sequence is TGTGCCACCAGTGACCCAGCCCAGGGGGCGCGGGCAGATACGCAGTATTTT. Translation: CATSDPAQGARADTQYF.